The entry below gives a single T cell receptor (beta chain) sequence along with its context. V gave up 1 base and J gave up 0 bases, with 13 bases separating them. CDR1 is SEHNR and CDR2 is FQNEAQ in the germline V gene (reference sequence). CDR3 size: 17 residues. Study processing details: Estimates of nucleated cell counts were drawn from the amplification of reference gene primers. Sequencing used immunoSEQ multiplex PCR; TCRdb keeps in-frame clones, though not all of them. The D gene and trimming were derived from the DNA, and the V and J assignments and clone size from that table. The sample lists tens of thousands of clones, 85% seen once, with under 7% in the top ten. The data are from a study of blood T cell repertoires in COVID-19. Study summary: Samples came from the United States, Italy and Spain, spanning acute and convalescent COVID-19. From T cells, B-cell-depleted T cells, or PBMCs came the material, which was cDNA or gDNA.

This receptor was taken from a man between 45 and 60 years old with active COVID-19. The chain couples TRBV7-9 to TRBJ1-3, with D uncertain. The sample taken for sequencing was peripheral blood. CDR3 residues: CASSLDWGAYSGNTIYF. The CDR3, as DNA: TGTGCCAGCAGCTTAGATTGGGGAGCCTACTCTGGAAACACCATATATTTT.